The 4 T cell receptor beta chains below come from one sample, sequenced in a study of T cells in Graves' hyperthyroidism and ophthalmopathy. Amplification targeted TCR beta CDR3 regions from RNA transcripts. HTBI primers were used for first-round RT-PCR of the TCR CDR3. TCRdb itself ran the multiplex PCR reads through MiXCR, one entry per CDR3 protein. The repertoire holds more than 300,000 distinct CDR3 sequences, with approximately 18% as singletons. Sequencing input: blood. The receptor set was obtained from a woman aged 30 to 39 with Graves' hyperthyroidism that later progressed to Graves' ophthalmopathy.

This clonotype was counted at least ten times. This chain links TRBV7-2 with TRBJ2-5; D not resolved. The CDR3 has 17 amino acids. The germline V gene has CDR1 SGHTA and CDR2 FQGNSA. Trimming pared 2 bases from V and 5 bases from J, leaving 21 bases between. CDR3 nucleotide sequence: TGTGCCAGCAGCTTAACGGAAATAGGCTACCTGGGTGAGACCCAGTACTTC. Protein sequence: CASSLTEIGYLGETQYF.

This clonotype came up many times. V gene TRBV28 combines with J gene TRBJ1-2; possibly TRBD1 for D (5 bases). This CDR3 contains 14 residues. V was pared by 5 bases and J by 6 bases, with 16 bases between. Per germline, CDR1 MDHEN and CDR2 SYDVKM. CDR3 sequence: CASSPPGGANGYTF. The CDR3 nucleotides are TGTGCCAGCAGTCCCCCTGGAGGGGCTAATGGCTACACCTTC.

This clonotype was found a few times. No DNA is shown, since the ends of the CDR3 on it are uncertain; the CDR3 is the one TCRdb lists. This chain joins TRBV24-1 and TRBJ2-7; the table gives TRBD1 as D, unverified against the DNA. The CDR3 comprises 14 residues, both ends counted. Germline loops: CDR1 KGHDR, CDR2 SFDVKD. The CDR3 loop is CATSSGQGAHEQYF.

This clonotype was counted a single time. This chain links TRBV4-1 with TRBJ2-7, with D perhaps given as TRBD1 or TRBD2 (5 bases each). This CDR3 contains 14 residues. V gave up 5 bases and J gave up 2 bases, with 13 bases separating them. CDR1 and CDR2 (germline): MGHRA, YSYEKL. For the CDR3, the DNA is TGCGCCAGCAGCTCAGCTCGGGGACCCTACGAGCAGTACTTC. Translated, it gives CASSSARGPYEQYF.